The rows below give T cell receptor beta chains drawn from one sample of a study of blood T cell repertoires in COVID-19. Assay used: immunoSEQ multiplex PCR; TCRdb lists only in-frame clones, some missing. Of 360,000 or so clones listed, roughly 90% were seen once; the top ten hold just over 1%. Sequencing was performed on PBMCs or T cells enriched from blood (not recorded which). The origin of the receptors is a woman aged 25 to 39 who had been exposed to COVID-19. Both conserved end residues are trimmed from each CDR3. The D gene is left open where the match is weak.

D gene | J gene | V gene | CDR3 protein
- | TRBJ2-7 | TRBV7-9 | ASSLKPGTYEQY
- | TRBJ1-2 | TRBV28 | ASRRGGFGYT
TRBD1 | TRBJ1-1 | TRBV3-1/TRBV3-2 | ASSQVTGGTEAF
- | TRBJ2-1 | TRBV11-3 | ASSTWRAGNYNEQF
TRBD2 | TRBJ2-7 | TRBV28 | ASSSGLAILYEQY
TRBD2 | TRBJ2-7 | TRBV30 | AWSLGGGIYEQY
- | TRBJ2-1 | TRBV9 | ASSADYVPDNEQF
TRBD2 | TRBJ2-2 | TRBV6-2/TRBV6-3 | ASSYSWGGGRAGELF
- | TRBJ2-3 | TRBV11-3 | ASSLRVQGRDTQY
TRBD2 | TRBJ2-7 | TRBV5-1 | ASSWTSGSRVEQY
- | TRBJ2-5 | TRBV30 | AWSPRETQY
TRBD2 | TRBJ2-7 | TRBV30 | ASHSSGGYEQY
TRBD2 | TRBJ2-2 | TRBV3-1/TRBV3-2 | ASSQDPGLAGGNTGELF
TRBD2 | TRBJ2-5 | TRBV5-1 | ASRGLAGGLKETQY
TRBD1 | TRBJ1-1 | TRBV27 | ASSLTGGMTEAF
TRBD2 | TRBJ2-3 | TRBV5-4 | ASSLELAGGGNTQY
TRBD1 | TRBJ2-5 | TRBV15 | ATTKGAETQY
- | TRBJ1-5 | TRBV18 | ASSPAGPNQPQH
- | TRBJ1-6 | TRBV9 | ASRTGDSPLH
- | TRBJ1-1 | TRBV11-3 | ASSLKRAEAF
TRBD1 | TRBJ2-2 | TRBV10-3 | AISTGQGGVTGELF
TRBD1 | TRBJ2-7 | TRBV6-1 | ASSEYRGAYEQY
TRBD1 | TRBJ1-2 | TRBV18 | ASSPAGGNGYT
TRBD1 | TRBJ2-7 | TRBV2 | ASNPGQETYEQY
- | TRBJ2-1 | TRBV6-5 | ASSLYPLGNEQF
TRBD2 | TRBJ2-3 | TRBV27 | ASRPLAGGTDTQY
- | TRBJ1-6 | TRBV7-3 | ASSLGPDYNSPLH
- | TRBJ2-3 | TRBV18 | ASSPPAGTDTQY
- | TRBJ2-7 | TRBV21-1 | ASSITGQGYEQY
TRBD2 | TRBJ2-2 | TRBV19 | ASRGLAGGPGELF
- | TRBJ2-3 | TRBV4-1 | ASSQEGWGRGTDTQY
TRBD1 | TRBJ2-2 | TRBV28 | ASSSTGTGIFNGELF
TRBD1 | TRBJ1-5 | TRBV5-1 | ASSLGQGEQPQH
- | TRBJ2-6 | TRBV15 | ATSRGTLSSGANVLT
- | TRBJ2-5 | TRBV24-1 | ATRAPGVQETQY
- | TRBJ2-7 | TRBV3-1/TRBV3-2 | ASSLLIGYEQY
TRBD2 | TRBJ2-3 | TRBV11-2 | ASSKVGEGFSTDTQY
- | TRBJ1-5 | TRBV28 | ASTGLATRHQPQH
- | TRBJ1-5 | TRBV28 | ATLTWNQPQH
- | TRBJ1-5 | TRBV18 | ASSPWGGNQPQH